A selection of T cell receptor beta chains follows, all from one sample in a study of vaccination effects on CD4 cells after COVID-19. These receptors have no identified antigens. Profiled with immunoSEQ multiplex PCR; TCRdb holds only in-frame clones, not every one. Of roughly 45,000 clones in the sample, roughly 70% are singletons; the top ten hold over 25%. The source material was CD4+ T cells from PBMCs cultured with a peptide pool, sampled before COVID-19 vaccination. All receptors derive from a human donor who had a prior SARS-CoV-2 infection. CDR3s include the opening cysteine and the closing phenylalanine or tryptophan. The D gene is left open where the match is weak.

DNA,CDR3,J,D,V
TGTGCCTGGATGGCGGGGGGAGGCGGTTCACCCCTCCACTTT,CAWMAGGGGSPLHF,TRBJ1-6,-,TRBV30
TGTGCCAGTAGTCCCAATCGGCGGAGCTCCTACAATGAGCAGTTCTTC,CASSPNRRSSYNEQFF,TRBJ2-1,-,TRBV19
TGTGCCACCAGTGATTTTACAGCCCGGGGGCAAGAGACCCAGTACTTC,CATSDFTARGQETQYF,TRBJ2-5,-,TRBV24-1
TGTGCCAGCAGCGTAGGACCCGGGTACACTGAAGCTTTCTTT,CASSVGPGYTEAFF,TRBJ1-1,-,TRBV9
TGTGCCAGCTCACCAAGCACCGGGACAGGGGGATATGAGACCCAGTACTTC,CASSPSTGTGGYETQYF,TRBJ2-5,TRBD1,TRBV18
TGTGCCAGCAGCGTAGGGGCGCTCGGCACAGATACGCAGTATTTT,CASSVGALGTDTQYF,TRBJ2-3,-,TRBV9
TGTGCCAGCAGCCGGCCGTCCAGAAACTCCAGGACCCTCCACTTT,CASSRPSRNSRTLHF,TRBJ1-6,-,TRBV6-6
TGTGCCAGCAGCTTGGTGGCAGGGAATGGCTACACCTTC,CASSLVAGNGYTF,TRBJ1-2,-,TRBV5-4
TGTGCCAGCAGTTACGGACAGCCTCCCTACGAGCAGTACTTC,CASSYGQPPYEQYF,TRBJ2-7,-,TRBV6-6
TGTGCCAGCAGCGTACGACCAGCCTCTAGCACAGATACGCAGTATTTT,CASSVRPASSTDTQYF,TRBJ2-3,-,TRBV9
TGTGCCACCAGCAGAGACCTCAGCCAGACCCAGTACTTC,CATSRDLSQTQYF,TRBJ2-5,-,TRBV15
TGTGCCACCAGCAGAGAATTACAGGGTGTAAGGTATTTT,CATSRELQGVRYF,TRBJ2-3,-,TRBV15